Listed below are T cell receptor beta chains from one sample, sequenced in a study of neurological immune-mediated disorders. TCRdb reprocessed the 5' RACE reads via MiXCR and lists one record per CDR3 protein. The sample includes roughly 57,000 distinct CDR3 sequences, approximately 8.4% of them seen just once. Sequenced sample: PBMCs. These receptors all stem from a woman in her 40s in good health. Each CDR3 is given with its conserved first and last residue. Fields, in order: CDR3 length, J gene, V gene, CDR3 protein.

cdr3_length: 13
j_call: TRBJ2-6
v_call: TRBV2
cdr3_aa: CASREDGPLTLTF

cdr3_length: 18
j_call: TRBJ1-3
v_call: TRBV7-2
cdr3_aa: CASSLSYRGLLDGNTIYF

cdr3_length: 14
j_call: TRBJ2-7
v_call: TRBV6-5
cdr3_aa: CATTRGVLSYEQYF

cdr3_length: 15
j_call: TRBJ2-7
v_call: TRBV6-1
cdr3_aa: CASSAGWDSSYEQYF

cdr3_length: 14
j_call: TRBJ2-1
v_call: TRBV11-2
cdr3_aa: CASSLYGGRNEQFF

cdr3_length: 14
j_call: TRBJ2-7
v_call: TRBV4-3
cdr3_aa: CASSPTGRVNEQYF

cdr3_length: 15
j_call: TRBJ2-7
v_call: TRBV10-2
cdr3_aa: CASSALAGGPYEQYF

cdr3_length: 13
j_call: TRBJ2-3
v_call: TRBV7-3
cdr3_aa: CASNPGQGGTQYF

cdr3_length: 12
j_call: TRBJ2-3
v_call: TRBV5-1
cdr3_aa: CASSVTADTQYF

cdr3_length: 12
j_call: TRBJ1-1
v_call: TRBV10-3
cdr3_aa: CAIGPKDTEAFF

cdr3_length: 17
j_call: TRBJ2-7
v_call: TRBV13
cdr3_aa: CASSSLPPGGNSYEQYF

cdr3_length: 15
j_call: TRBJ2-3
v_call: TRBV3-1
cdr3_aa: CASSQEGTAGDTQYF

cdr3_length: 14
j_call: TRBJ2-1
v_call: TRBV5-1
cdr3_aa: CASSLVGRDNEQFF

cdr3_length: 14
j_call: TRBJ1-6
v_call: TRBV5-1
cdr3_aa: CASSSPGGPSPLHF

cdr3_length: 14
j_call: TRBJ1-2
v_call: TRBV20-1
cdr3_aa: CSKAPGPSNYGYTF